The clone carrying this T cell receptor beta chain was recorded once. Its target is not known. Some clones are missing from TCRdb's copy, which holds only in-frame ones; the method was immunoSEQ multiplex PCR. The data contain roughly 84,000 clones, around 90% of them singletons. The sample is drawn from a study of T cells in localized non-small cell lung cancer. Trimming left V 0 bases short and J 3 bases short, with 8 bases between. The CDR3 totals 14 residues. The V gene's germline CDR1 is SGHKS and CDR2 YYEKEE (reference sequence). Study-level points and caveats: In adjacent lung appeared a median roughly 56 of the top 100 tumor clones. Heterogeneity stays possible, as sequencing covered only one tumor region.

The sequences come from peripheral blood, collected before any cancer treatment. The TCR comes from a woman aged 35-75 years with stage I squamous cell lung carcinoma. The chain joins TRBV5-5 to TRBJ2-3; no reliable D call. The CDR3 protein is CASSLALRTDTQYF. CDR3 sequence (DNA): TGTGCCAGCAGCTTGGCCTTGAGGACAGATACGCAGTATTTT.